The 17 T cell receptor beta chains presented below share a single source sample, sequenced in a study of blood T cell repertoires in COVID-19. Profiling relied on immunoSEQ multiplex PCR, and the TCRdb table lists in-frame clones only, not all of them. Among 25,000 to 30,000 clones listed, roughly 90% were seen once. The sequenced material came from peripheral blood. The receptors derive from a man aged 70-80 years with active or convalescent COVID-19.

The rearrangement links TRBV5-1 to TRBJ2-3; tentatively, D is TRBD1 (6 bases). Trimming took off 0 bases at V and 2 bases at J, with 10 bases between the two ends. The CDR3 has 15 amino acids. Germline CDR1 reads SGHRS; CDR2 reads YFSETQ. The CDR3 loop reads CASSLGTGFTDTQYF. Here the CDR3 DNA reads TGCGCCAGCAGCTTGGGAACAGGGTTCACAGATACGCAGTATTTT.

This chain uses TRBV19 with TRBJ1-1; no definite D call. V shed 5 bases and J shed 1 base, with 11 bases lying between them. Per the germline V gene, CDR1 is LNHDA and CDR2 is SQIVND (reference sequence). This CDR3 is built from 14 residues. The CDR3 DNA reads TGTGCCAGTAGTGCTGAACTTTCGAACACTGAAGCTTTCTTT. The encoded protein is CASSAELSNTEAFF.

The chain joins TRBV3-1 (or the pseudogene TRBV3-2) to TRBJ1-1; D possibly corresponds to TRBD1 (6 bases). V was trimmed by 4 bases and J by 10 bases, leaving 13 bases between them. The CDR3 length is 12 residues. Per germline, CDR1 LGHDT and CDR2 YNNKEL (reference sequence). The CDR3 coding sequence is TGTGCCAGCAGCCGAGACAGGAATGTAGCTTTCTTT. Translating gives CASSRDRNVAFF.

The chain is built from TRBV6-5 and TRBJ1-5, with unresolved D. The V end lost 0 bases, the J end lost 5 bases, and 8 bases lay between the germline ends. This CDR3 region has 14 residues. Germline CDR1 MNHEY, CDR2 SVGAGI. The DNA of the CDR3 is TGTGCCAGCAGTTACTCGGACGGGGATCAGCCCCAGCATTTT. It is translated as CASSYSDGDQPQHF.

V gene TRBV5-1 combines with J gene TRBJ2-3; 8 bases agree with TRBD1. V lost 5 bases and J lost 8; bases outside the gene matches: 13. The CDR3 is 15 amino acids. Per germline, CDR1 SGHRS and CDR2 YFSETQ. The chain's CDR3 is CASRQGVRGQVTQYF. The CDR3 nucleotides read TGCGCCAGCAGGCAAGGTGTCAGGGGGCAAGTTACGCAGTATTTT.

The rearrangement links TRBV6-1 to TRBJ2-1; D gene uncertain. The CDR3 runs 14 residues. Germline values: CDR1 MNHNS, CDR2 SASEGT. V was shortened by 3 bases and J by 3 bases, with 9 bases between the two germline ends. The CDR3 sequence: CASSELTYYNEQFF. Here the CDR3 DNA reads TGTGCCAGCAGTGAGTTGACTTACTACAATGAGCAGTTCTTC.

The chain links TRBV2 to TRBJ2-3, with 7 bases matching TRBD1. Looked up from germline, CDR1 is SNHLY and CDR2 is FYNNEI. The CDR3 contains 13 residues. V was pared by 6 bases and J by 2 bases, with 2 bases of the junction left unmatched. The CDR3 is CASRQGITDTQYF. CDR3 coding DNA: TGTGCCAGCAGACAGGGGATCACAGATACGCAGTATTTT.

The CDR3 protein is CASSGRTSGRGNEQFF. CDR3 in DNA: TGTGCCAGCAGCGGTAGGACTAGCGGGAGGGGTAATGAGCAGTTCTTC. J is TRBJ2-1 and V is TRBV2; TRBD2 agrees at 15 bases. Germline CDR1 and CDR2: SNHLY and FYNNEI. The CDR3 is 16 residues long. The V segment lost 6 bases and the J segment 7 bases; nucleotides outside the gene matches: 7.

V usage is TRBV5-6 and J usage is TRBJ2-5; TRBD2 matches at 13 bases. Germline trimming cut 4 bases from V and 2 bases from J; bases unmatched to any gene: 11. The CDR3 runs 18 residues. Germline V gene lookup returns CDR1 SGHDT and CDR2 YYEEEE. As DNA, the CDR3 is TGTGCCAGCAGCCCCGGACTAGCGGGGGACCCCCGGCAAGAGACCCAGTACTTC. Amino acid sequence: CASSPGLAGDPRQETQYF.

J is TRBJ1-4 and V is TRBV18; D is perhaps TRBD1 (6 bases). Deletions cut 0 bases from V and 2 bases from J, with 10 bases between. The CDR3 runs 16 residues. Germline V gives CDR1 KGHSH, CDR2 LQKENI. CDR3 sequence: CASSPPQGSTNEKLFF. The CDR3 DNA reads as TGTGCCAGCTCACCACCACAGGGCTCGACTAATGAAAAACTGTTTTTT.

V usage is TRBV12-3 or TRBV12-4 and J usage is TRBJ1-2; D might be TRBD1 (6 bases). The CDR3 is made up of 13 amino acids. V lost 4 bases and J 6 bases, leaving 12 bases between the germline ends. In nucleotides, the CDR3 is TGTGCCAGCAGTTCAACGGGGGGCGATGGCTACACCTTC. Residues: CASSSTGGDGYTF.

The V gene is TRBV19, the J gene TRBJ1-2; no clear D gene. V was pared by 4 bases and J by 1 base, with 13 bases between. The CDR3 is 15 residues long. CDR1 LNHDA and CDR2 SQIVND come from the germline V gene (reference sequence). The CDR3 region is CASSRRAQINYGYTF. CDR3 DNA: TGTGCCAGTAGTAGGCGGGCTCAGATTAACTATGGCTACACCTTC.

The chain joins TRBV18 to TRBJ1-5; tentatively, D is TRBD1 (6 bases). The V and J ends lost 1 base and 5 bases respectively, with 30 bases between them. This CDR3 comprises 21 residues. Germline loops: CDR1 KGHSH, CDR2 LQKENI. CDR3 amino acids: CASSPRDWNETTGFLHQPQHF. The CDR3 DNA reads TGTGCCAGCTCACCACGAGACTGGAACGAAACTACAGGGTTTTTGCATCAGCCCCAGCATTTT.

This rearrangement joins TRBV6-1 to TRBJ1-2; D is unclear. CDR1 MNHNS and CDR2 SASEGT come from the germline V gene. The CDR3 has 15 residues. Trimming removed 2 bases from V and 2 bases from J, with 12 bases in between. CDR3 amino acids: CASSEPVGQNYGYTF. CDR3 sequence (DNA): TGTGCCAGCAGTGAACCGGTGGGCCAGAACTATGGCTACACCTTC.

In regard to this clone: Its ends do not fully match the called genes, so a read error is possible. The J gene is TRBJ1-2, the V gene TRBV10-1; the D gene is possibly TRBD1 (6 bases). Germline loops: CDR1 WNHNN, CDR2 SYGVQD (reference sequence). This CDR3 region has 13 residues. CDR3: CASSEIPGHRKAF. In DNA form, the CDR3 reads TGCGCCAGCAGCGAGATTCCGGGACATAGGAAGGCCTTC.

This chain connects TRBV6-5 to TRBJ1-4; 9 nucleotides match TRBD1. Per germline, CDR1 MNHEY and CDR2 SVGAGI. There are 14 residues in the CDR3. V lost 6 bases, J lost 8 bases, and 7 bases stayed unmatched. The CDR3 coding sequence is TGTGCCAGCAGAGCGGGACAGGGAAGAGAAAAACTGTTTTTT. Protein product: CASRAGQGREKLFF.

The chain couples TRBV19 to TRBJ1-5, with 7 bases lining up with TRBD1. The trim removed 6 bases at V and 1 base at J, leaving 6 bases unmatched. Germline CDR1 is LNHDA and CDR2 is SQIVND (reference sequence). CDR3 length: 15 amino acids. In nucleotides, the CDR3 is TGTGCCAGTAGCATACAGGGGTCAAGCAATCAGCCCCAGCATTTT. It specifies CASSIQGSSNQPQHF.